Below, 30 T cell receptor beta chains from the same sample are listed, as sequenced in a study of OX40 agonist ivuxolimab in advanced cancers. Data came from immunoSEQ multiplex PCR; TCRdb stores just in-frame clones and leaves some out. Of tens of thousands of clones in the sample, 84% are singletons; the top ten hold around 2.1%. The specimen was CD4+ or CD8+ T cells sorted from blood, collected in a trial of the OX40 agonist ivuxolimab. Receptor source: an adult with an advanced solid tumor such as melanoma, head and neck, liver or kidney cancer.

V usage is TRBV14 and J usage is TRBJ1-5, with D possibly matching TRBD1 (5 bases). Germline V lookup: CDR1 SGHDN, CDR2 FVKESK. This CDR3 contains 15 residues. V was pared by 1 base and J by 7 bases, with 14 bases between. In nucleotides, the CDR3 is TGTGCCAGCAGCCAAGGCGGGACTCGAAGCCAGCCCCAGCATTTT. It specifies CASSQGGTRSQPQHF. Full variable domain (remainder filled in from reference TRBV14 and TRBJ1-5): EAGVTQFPSHSVIEKGQTVTLRCDPISGHDNLYWYRRVMGKEIKFLLHFVKESKQDESGMPNNRFLAERTGGTYSTLKVQPAELEDSGVYFCASSQGGTRSQPQHFGDGTRLSIL.

The V and J genes are TRBV7-8 and TRBJ1-4; D is perhaps TRBD1 (5 bases). V lost 1 base and J lost 3, with 9 bases in between. Germline V gene lookup returns CDR1 SGHVS and CDR2 FQNEAQ. The CDR3 has 15 residues. The CDR3 sequence: CASSLVRDPNEKLFF. The CDR3 bases are TGTGCCAGCAGCTTAGTCCGGGACCCTAATGAAAAACTGTTTTTT.

The chain recombines TRBV30 with TRBJ2-5; a possible D gene is TRBD2 (6 bases). The V and J ends lost 4 bases and 7 bases respectively, with 16 bases between them. Germline V gene data show CDR1 as GTSNPN and CDR2 as SVGIG (reference sequence). The CDR3 extends over 13 amino acids. The CDR3 loop is CAWKKGGPGTQYF. Here the CDR3 DNA reads TGTGCCTGGAAAAAAGGAGGGCCAGGGACCCAGTACTTC.

This rearrangement joins TRBV6-1 to TRBJ1-1, with a possible D match to TRBD1 (6 bases). Germline V lookup: CDR1 MNHNS, CDR2 SASEGT. Trimming took 4 bases from V and 3 from J, leaving 15 bases between them. The CDR3 consists of 15 residues. CDR3 DNA sequence: TGTGCCAGCAGTGGGAGGGGGGCTGGGCACACTGAAGCTTTCTTT. Its protein is CASSGRGAGHTEAFF.

CDR3 protein: CASSWNGRGQIQETQYF. CDR3 in DNA: TGTGCCAGCAGCTGGAACGGTAGGGGGCAAATACAAGAGACCCAGTACTTC. V gene TRBV5-6 combines with J gene TRBJ2-5; TRBD1 agrees at 7 bases. There are 17 residues in the CDR3. The germline gives CDR1 SGHDT, CDR2 YYEEEE. V lost 3 bases and J lost 2; bases outside the gene matches: 13. The variable domain in full, completed from reference TRBV5-6 and TRBJ2-5, reads DAGVTQSPTHLIKTRGQQVTLRCSPKSGHDTVSWYQQALGQGPQFIFQYYEEEERQRGNFPDRFSGHQFPNYSSELNVNALLLGDSALYLCASSWNGRGQIQETQYFGPGTRLLVL.

J is TRBJ2-3 and V is TRBV9, with D perhaps TRBD1 or TRBD2 (5 bases each). CDR3 length: 15 amino acids. Looked up from germline, CDR1 is SGDLS and CDR2 is YYNGEE. V shed 3 bases and J shed 0 bases, with 11 bases lying between them. CDR3 in amino acids: CASSAQGPSTDTQYF. DNA for the CDR3: TGTGCCAGCAGCGCCCAGGGACCTAGCACAGATACGCAGTATTTT.

The V call is TRBV7-9, the J call TRBJ1-1; TRBD1 agrees at 9 bases. Germline-derived CDR1 and CDR2 are SEHNR and FQNEAQ (reference sequence). The trim removed 6 bases at V and 1 base at J, leaving 6 bases unmatched. This CDR3 contains 15 residues. CDR3 region: CASRIRGQGNTEAFF. The CDR3, as DNA: TGTGCCAGCAGGATACGGGGACAGGGGAACACTGAAGCTTTCTTT. Combining the CDR3 with reference TRBV7-9 and TRBJ1-1 gives the whole variable domain DTGVSQNPRHKITKRGQNVTFRCDPISEHNRLYWYRQTLGQGPEFLTYFQNEAQLEKSRLLSDRFSAERPKGSFSTLEIQRTEQGDSAMYLCASRIRGQGNTEAFFGQGTRLTVV.

This rearrangement joins TRBV29-1 to TRBJ1-5; D is unclear. CDR3 size: 13 residues. The germline CDR1 and CDR2 sequences are SQVTM and ANQGSEA. The germline V and J ends were trimmed by 6 bases and 3 bases, with 12 bases remaining between them. CDR3 DNA: TGCAGCGTGGTGATAGGTGTCAATCAGCCCCAGCATTTT. Protein: CSVVIGVNQPQHF.

The gene calls are TRBV2 and TRBJ1-2; the D gene is possibly TRBD1 (6 bases). The CDR3 is made up of 14 amino acids. V was shortened by 9 bases and J by 6 bases, with 20 bases between the two germline ends. Germline V lookup: CDR1 SNHLY, CDR2 FYNNEI. The CDR3 here is CASGGLQGKHGYTF. Written as DNA, the CDR3 is TGTGCCAGTGGGGGATTACAGGGCAAGCATGGCTACACCTTC.

The chain uses TRBV2 and TRBJ2-5; the match to TRBD1 covers 9 bases. Trimming removed 3 bases from V and 4 bases from J; junction bases left unmatched: 3. CDR1 and CDR2 from the germline V gene are SNHLY and FYNNEI. CDR3 length: 14 residues. CDR3 amino acids: CASSEGTGLETQYF. The CDR3 DNA reads as TGTGCCAGCAGTGAGGGGACAGGGCTAGAGACCCAGTACTTC.

DNA for the CDR3: TGTGCCAGCAGCTTGGGTGAACTAGCTTCGGAGACCCAGTACTTC. Protein sequence: CASSLGELASETQYF. The genes are TRBV5-6 and TRBJ2-5; D is possibly TRBD2 (6 bases). Trimming left V 0 bases short and J 5 bases short, with 14 bases between. CDR3 length: 15 amino acids. Per the germline V gene, CDR1 is SGHDT and CDR2 is YYEEEE.

This clone showed up just a few times. Different DNA sequences within this sample yield the same CDR3. CDR3 region: CASSLALGNYGYTF. CDR3 DNA sequence: TGCGCCAGCAGCTTGGCCCTAGGGAACTATGGCTACACCTTC. The chain has TRBV5-1 and TRBJ1-2, with D uncertain. The CDR3 extends over 14 amino acids. The germline V and J ends were trimmed by 0 bases and 2 bases, with 8 bases remaining between them. CDR1 is SGHRS, CDR2 YFSETQ, per germline.

CDR3 region: CSVVELAGGAQYF. In DNA form, the CDR3 reads TGCAGCGTTGTCGAGCTAGCGGGTGGGGCCCAGTACTTC. The chain combines TRBV29-1 with TRBJ2-5; 8 bases line up with TRBD2. With V trimmed by 4 bases and J by 9 bases, 10 bases remained unmatched. Germline V gene lookup returns CDR1 SQVTM and CDR2 ANQGSEA. There are 13 residues in the CDR3.

This clone was seen only a few times. The V and J genes are TRBV30 and TRBJ2-7, with 7 positions matching TRBD1. After removal of 6 bases from V and 3 bases from J, the junction contained 8 bases not matched to a gene. The CDR3 contains 13 residues. The germline CDR1 and CDR2 sequences are GTSNPN and SVGIG (reference sequence). CDR3 region: CACDRVLVYEQYF. DNA for the CDR3: TGTGCCTGTGACAGGGTATTGGTCTACGAGCAGTACTTC.

This clone was observed once. V usage is TRBV29-1 and J usage is TRBJ1-2; D is undetermined. The CDR3 runs to 11 residues. Germline V gene sequence: CDR1 SQVTM, CDR2 ANQGSEA. V shed 2 bases and J shed 1 base, with 2 bases lying between them. The CDR3 here is CSVEFNYGYTF. CDR3 coding DNA: TGCAGCGTTGAATTTAACTATGGCTACACCTTC.

The chain couples TRBV5-4 to TRBJ1-5; the D is unclear. V lost 1 base and J 2 bases, leaving 10 bases between the germline ends. From germline, CDR1 is SGHNT and CDR2 YYREEE (reference sequence). The CDR3 covers 15 residues. The CDR3: CASSLMGTGNQPQHF. CDR3 in DNA: TGTGCCAGCAGCTTGATGGGTACGGGCAATCAGCCCCAGCATTTT.

V is TRBV2 and J is TRBJ1-1; no definite D call. Germline V gene sequence: CDR1 SNHLY, CDR2 FYNNEI. There are 13 residues in the CDR3. The V end was cut by 10 bases, the J end by 0 bases, with 12 bases between. Written as DNA, the CDR3 is TGTGCCATCGGCAGGACGCTGAACACTGAAGCTTTCTTT. This translates into CAIGRTLNTEAFF. The full variable domain, with the rest looked up from reference TRBV2 and TRBJ1-1, is EPEVTQTPSHQVTQMGQEVILRCVPISNHLYFYWYRQILGQKVEFLVSFYNNEISEKSEIFDDQFSVERPDGSNFTLKIRSTKLEDSAMYFCAIGRTLNTEAFFGQGTRLTVV.

The CDR3 loop is CASSLRLAGLGLSYEQYF. The CDR3, as DNA: TGTGCCAGCAGCTTACGACTAGCGGGACTGGGTTTGTCCTACGAGCAGTACTTC. The chain combines TRBV11-2 with TRBJ2-7; 11 positions agree with TRBD2. V was clipped by 2 bases and J by 1 base; unmatched bases: 10. The V gene's germline CDR1 is SGHAT and CDR2 FQNNGV. CDR3 length: 18 residues.

The rearrangement links TRBV5-3 to TRBJ2-5; 7 bases match TRBD1. Judging by the DNA end, TRBJ2-7 fits better; the J call may be wrong. TRBV5-3 is marked as an open reading frame, function uncertain. The CDR3 runs to 15 residues. The CDR3 DNA reads as TGTGCCAGAAGCGGGCCACCCCAGGGGGTCGACGAGCAGTACTTC. Residues: CARSGPPQGVDEQYF.

This sequence joins TRBV5-4 and TRBJ1-6, with a possible D match to TRBD1 (5 bases). The CDR3 covers 15 residues. V was pared by 5 bases and J by 0 bases, with 9 bases between. Germline values: CDR1 SGHNT, CDR2 YYREEE (reference sequence). CDR3 residues: CASSGRGSYNSPLHF. For the CDR3, the DNA is TGTGCCAGCAGTGGGAGGGGCTCCTATAATTCACCCCTCCACTTT.

This rearrangement joins TRBV9 to TRBJ2-2; D gene unclear. The length of the CDR3 is 14 residues. Germline V gives CDR1 SGDLS, CDR2 YYNGEE. Trimming took 4 bases from V and 6 from J, leaving 13 bases between them. The CDR3 loop reads CASSPRPEAGELFF. The CDR3 nucleotides read TGTGCCAGCAGCCCCCGTCCGGAAGCCGGGGAGCTGTTTTTT.

This clone was detected a few times. This sequence joins TRBV15 and TRBJ1-4; the D gene is possibly TRBD1 (6 bases). The V gene's germline CDR1 is LNHNV and CDR2 YYDKDF (reference sequence). The CDR3 covers 14 residues. V was trimmed by 4 bases and J by 6 bases, leaving 12 bases between them. The CDR3 is CATSILRGDEKLFF. CDR3 sequence (DNA): TGTGCCACCAGCATCCTCAGGGGCGATGAAAAACTGTTTTTT.

J is TRBJ2-7 and V is TRBV6-1, with a weak D call TRBD1 (5 bases). V lost 2 bases and J lost 5, with 16 bases in between. Germline values: CDR1 MNHNS, CDR2 SASEGT. This CDR3 has 15 residues. The CDR3 protein is CASSEIQGVNHEQYF. The CDR3 nucleotides are TGTGCCAGCAGTGAAATCCAGGGTGTGAATCACGAGCAGTACTTC.

This chain joins TRBV6-6 and TRBJ1-4; 8 bases agree with TRBD1. V was clipped by 5 bases and J by 10 bases; unmatched bases: 15. Germline values: CDR1 MNHNY, CDR2 SVGAGI (reference sequence). This CDR3 has 16 residues. The CDR3 nucleotides read TGTGCCAGCAGTAAAGAACCCGGGACAGGAGTCGGAAAACTGTTTTTT. Its translation is CASSKEPGTGVGKLFF.

The V call is TRBV5-8, the J call TRBJ2-1, with D perhaps TRBD2 (6 bases). The CDR3 totals 15 residues. The germline V and J ends were trimmed by 4 bases and 7 bases, with 18 bases remaining between them. Germline CDR1 SGHTS, CDR2 YDEGEE. The CDR3 DNA sequence: TGTGCCAGCAGCCTTCCAAGGGCAGGAGGGAATGAGCAGTTCTTC. Its protein product is CASSLPRAGGNEQFF. The full variable domain, completed using reference TRBV5-8 and TRBJ2-1, is EAGVTQSPTHLIKTRGQQATLRCSPISGHTSVYWYQQALGLGLQFLLWYDEGEERNRGNFPPRFSGRQFPNYSSELNVNALELEDSALYLCASSLPRAGGNEQFFGPGTRLTVL.

The chain uses TRBV18 and TRBJ2-7; the D is unclear. CDR1 is KGHSH and CDR2 is LQKENI in the germline V gene. The CDR3 length is 12 residues. V was trimmed by 1 base and J by 7 bases, leaving 8 bases between them. For the CDR3, the DNA is TGTGCCAGCTCACCACGACCCGGGGAGCAGTACTTC. This gives the protein CASSPRPGEQYF.

This chain uses TRBV19 with TRBJ1-1; 8 bases are shared with TRBD1. CDR3 length: 15 amino acids. The germline CDR1 and CDR2 sequences are LNHDA and SQIVND (reference sequence). V gave up 5 bases and J gave up 0 bases; unmatched junction bases: 5. CDR3 protein: CASSPDRGMNTEAFF. The CDR3 DNA reads as TGTGCCAGTAGTCCTGACAGGGGAATGAACACTGAAGCTTTCTTT.

This chain uses TRBV2 with TRBJ2-5; TRBD2 might be the D (5 bases). The germline V and J ends were trimmed by 4 bases and 5 bases, with 11 bases remaining between them. This CDR3 comprises 13 residues. CDR1 SNHLY and CDR2 FYNNEI come from the germline V gene. CDR3 sequence: CASSAVGAETQYF. CDR3 DNA: TGTGCCAGCAGTGCGGTGGGAGCCGAGACCCAGTACTTC.

The CDR3 bases are TGTGCCAGCACCCGAGGTCCTAGTTCTTCCGAGCAGTACTTC. It is translated as CASTRGPSSSEQYF. The chain carries TRBV14 and TRBJ2-7; D unresolved. CDR3 length: 14 amino acids. Trimming left V 7 bases short and J 6 bases short, with 19 bases between. Germline values: CDR1 SGHDN, CDR2 FVKESK. Combining the CDR3 with reference TRBV14 and TRBJ2-7 gives the whole variable domain EAGVTQFPSHSVIEKGQTVTLRCDPISGHDNLYWYRRVMGKEIKFLLHFVKESKQDESGMPNNRFLAERTGGTYSTLKVQPAELEDSGVYFCASTRGPSSSEQYFGPGTRLTVT.

This chain uses TRBV5-6 with TRBJ1-2; weak D call: TRBD1 (5 bases). The CDR3 covers 16 residues. The V and J ends lost 7 bases and 4 bases respectively, with 23 bases between them. Germline V gives CDR1 SGHDT, CDR2 YYEEEE. Here the CDR3 reads CASEVSQVTALYGYTF. CDR3 in DNA: TGTGCCAGCGAGGTCTCACAGGTGACGGCTCTCTATGGCTACACCTTC.